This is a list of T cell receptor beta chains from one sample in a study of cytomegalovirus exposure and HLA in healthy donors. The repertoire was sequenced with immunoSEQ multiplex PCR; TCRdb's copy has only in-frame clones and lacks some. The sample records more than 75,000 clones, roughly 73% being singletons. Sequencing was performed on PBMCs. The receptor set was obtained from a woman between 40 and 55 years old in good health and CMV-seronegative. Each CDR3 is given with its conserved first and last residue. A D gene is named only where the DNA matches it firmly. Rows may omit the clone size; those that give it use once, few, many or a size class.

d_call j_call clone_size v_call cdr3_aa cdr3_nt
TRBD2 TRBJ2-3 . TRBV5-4 CASSRLANREVDTQYF TGTGCCAGCAGCCGACTAGCGAATCGGGAGGTAGATACGCAGTATTTT
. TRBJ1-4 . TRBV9 CASSGRVSTNEKLFF TGTGCCAGCAGCGGCCGGGTCTCAACTAATGAAAAACTGTTTTTT
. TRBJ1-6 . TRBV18 CASSLQYNSPLHF TGTGCCAGCTCACTCCAATATAATTCACCCCTCCACTTT
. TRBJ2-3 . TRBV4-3 CASSSEGGRGTDTQYF TGCGCCAGCAGCTCAGAGGGCGGAAGAGGCACAGATACGCAGTATTTT
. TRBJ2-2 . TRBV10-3 CAISEPQRAGGELFF TGTGCCATCAGTGAGCCCCAGCGGGCGGGCGGGGAGCTGTTTTTT
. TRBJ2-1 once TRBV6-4 CASSLTTGSEQFF TGTGCCAGCAGCCTCACGACGGGGAGCGAGCAGTTCTTC
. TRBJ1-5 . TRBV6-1 CASSWEDANQPQHF TGTGCCAGCAGTTGGGAGGATGCAAATCAGCCCCAGCATTTT
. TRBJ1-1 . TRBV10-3 CAVGSQGLNTEAFF TGTGCCGTTGGGTCACAGGGACTGAACACTGAAGCTTTCTTT
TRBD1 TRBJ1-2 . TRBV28 CASSLATGDLSGYTF TGTGCCAGCAGTTTAGCGACAGGGGATTTATCTGGCTACACCTTC
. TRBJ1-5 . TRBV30 CAWRITGSNQPQHF TGTGCCTGGAGGATCACAGGGAGCAATCAGCCCCAGCATTTT
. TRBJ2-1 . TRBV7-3 CASSLTGFDGSGNEQFF TGTGCCAGCAGCTTAACCGGATTTGATGGTAGCGGCAATGAGCAGTTCTTC
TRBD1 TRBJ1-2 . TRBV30 CARKFDRGDGYTF TGTGCCCGGAAGTTCGACAGGGGAGATGGCTACACCTTC
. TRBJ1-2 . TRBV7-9 CASSSHEGHGYTF TGTGCCAGCAGCTCCCATGAGGGTCATGGCTACACCTTC
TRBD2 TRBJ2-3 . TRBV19 CASSTSGVGPDTQYF TGTGCCAGTAGTACCAGCGGGGTGGGCCCAGATACGCAGTATTTT
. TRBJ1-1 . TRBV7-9 CASSLGQALNTEAFF TGTGCCAGCAGCTTAGGACAGGCCTTGAACACTGAAGCTTTCTTT
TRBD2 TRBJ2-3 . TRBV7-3 CASSPRTSGGIDTQYF TGTGCCAGCAGCCCCAGGACTAGCGGGGGGATAGATACGCAGTATTTT
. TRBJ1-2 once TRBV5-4 CASSLVGEGNYGYTF TGTGCCAGCAGCTTGGTCGGGGAAGGTAACTATGGCTACACCTTC
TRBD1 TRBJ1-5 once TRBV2 CASSLRGRGQGISNQPQHF TGTGCCAGCAGCCTGCGAGGCAGGGGGCAAGGAATCAGCAATCAGCCCCAGCATTTT
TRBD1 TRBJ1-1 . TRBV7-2 CASSLWGQLNTEAFF TGTGCCAGCAGCTTGTGGGGACAGCTCAACACTGAAGCTTTCTTT
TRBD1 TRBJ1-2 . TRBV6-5 CASSSRDREFVDGYTF TGTGCCAGCAGTTCCCGGGACAGGGAGTTTGTCGATGGCTACACCTTC
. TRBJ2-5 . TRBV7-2 CASSLVGETQYF TGTGCCAGCAGCTTAGTCGGAGAGACCCAGTACTTC
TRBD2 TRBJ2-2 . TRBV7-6 CASSGTSATGELFF TGTGCCAGCAGCGGGACTAGTGCCACCGGGGAGCTGTTTTTT
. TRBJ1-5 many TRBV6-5 CASSPTSGQPQHF TGTGCCAGCAGTCCCACATCGGGGCAGCCCCAGCATTTT
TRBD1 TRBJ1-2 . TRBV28 CASRRQGRDGYTF TGTGCCAGCAGAAGACAGGGCCGAGATGGCTACACCTTC
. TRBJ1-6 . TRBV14 CASSQDHLGAYNSPLHF TGTGCCAGCAGCCAAGATCATCTTGGAGCCTATAATTCACCCCTCCACTTT
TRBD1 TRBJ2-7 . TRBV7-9 CASSLTGEQYF TGTGCCAGCAGCTTGACAGGGGAGCAGTACTTC
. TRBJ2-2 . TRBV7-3 CASSLGTTNAGELFF TGTGCCAGCAGCTTAGGGACAACTAACGCCGGGGAGCTGTTTTTT
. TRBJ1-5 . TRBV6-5 CASSSLAESNKPQHF TGTGCCAGCAGTTCCCTTGCGGAGTCGAATAAGCCCCAGCATTTT
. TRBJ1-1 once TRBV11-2 CASSLNRYTEAFF TGTGCCAGCAGCTTAAACCGGTACACTGAAGCTTTCTTT
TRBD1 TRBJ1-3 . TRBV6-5 CASTLTGGSGNTIYF TGTGCCAGCACTCTAACAGGGGGCTCTGGAAACACCATATATTTT
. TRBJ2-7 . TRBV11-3 CASSRGGFSYEQYF TGTGCCAGCAGCCGAGGGGGTTTTTCCTACGAGCAGTACTTC
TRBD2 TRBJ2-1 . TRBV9 CASSVEGRGGYNEQFF TGTGCCAGCAGCGTAGAAGGGCGGGGGGGCTACAATGAGCAGTTCTTC
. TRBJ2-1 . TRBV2 CASSNRDKYNEQFF TGTGCCAGCAGTAACCGGGACAAGTACAATGAGCAGTTCTTC
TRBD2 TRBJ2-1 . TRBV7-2 CASSLERGGSEQFF TGTGCCAGCAGCTTAGAGCGGGGGGGCTCTGAGCAGTTCTTC
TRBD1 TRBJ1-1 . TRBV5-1 CASSNSGTGDTEAFF TGCGCCAGCAGCAACTCCGGGACAGGGGACACTGAAGCTTTCTTT
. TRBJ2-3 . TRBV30 CAWSVAGVPDTQYF TGTGCCTGGAGTGTGGCAGGGGTCCCAGATACGCAGTATTTT
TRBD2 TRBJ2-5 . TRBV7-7 CASSLEGLARETQYF TGTGCCAGCAGCTTAGAGGGACTAGCACGAGAGACCCAGTACTTC
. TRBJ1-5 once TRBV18 CASSPEQASNQPQHF TGTGCCAGCTCACCGGAACAGGCTAGCAATCAGCCCCAGCATTTT
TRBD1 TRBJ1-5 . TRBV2 CASTIGQGRQPQHF TGTGCCAGCACCATTGGACAGGGCCGTCAGCCCCAGCATTTT
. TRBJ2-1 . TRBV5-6 CASSYAIYNEQFF TGTGCCAGCAGCTACGCGATCTACAATGAGCAGTTCTTC
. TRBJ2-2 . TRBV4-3 CASSQVTHSGELFF TGCGCCAGCAGCCAGGTCACTCATTCCGGGGAGCTGTTTTTT
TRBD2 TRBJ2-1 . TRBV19 CASTDSGANNEQFF TGTGCCAGTACCGATAGCGGGGCTAACAATGAGCAGTTCTTC
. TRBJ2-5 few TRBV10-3 CAISRTVETQYF TGTGCCATCAGCAGGACTGTAGAGACCCAGTACTTC
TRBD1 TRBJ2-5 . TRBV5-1 CASSWGQGSETQYF TGCGCCAGCAGCTGGGGACAGGGATCGGAGACCCAGTACTTC
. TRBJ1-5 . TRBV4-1 CASSQIFLGLSNQPQHF TGCGCCAGCAGCCAAATTTTTTTGGGACTTAGCAATCAGCCCCAGCATTTT
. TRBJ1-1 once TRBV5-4 CASSLETVMNTEAFF TGTGCCAGCAGCTTGGAGACAGTTATGAACACTGAAGCTTTCTTT
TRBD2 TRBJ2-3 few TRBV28 CASSSRPSGDRTDTQYF TGTGCCAGCAGTTCTCGTCCTAGCGGGGACCGCACAGATACGCAGTATTTT
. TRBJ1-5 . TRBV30 CAWSENSGVGQPQHF TGTGCCTGGAGCGAAAATTCCGGGGTAGGACAGCCCCAGCATTTT
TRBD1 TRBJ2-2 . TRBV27 CASSPPGQGFTGELFF TGTGCCAGCAGTCCACCGGGACAGGGGTTCACCGGGGAGCTGTTTTTT
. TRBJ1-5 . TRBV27 CASSRRLGSSNQPQHF TGTGCCAGCAGTCGGAGACTAGGGAGCAGCAATCAGCCCCAGCATTTT
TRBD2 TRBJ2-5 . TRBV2 CASSVLAGGGETQYF TGTGCCAGCAGTGTCCTAGCGGGGGGCGGAGAGACCCAGTACTTC
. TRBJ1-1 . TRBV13 CASRTEQADDTEAFF TGTGCCAGCAGAACAGAACAGGCGGACGACACTGAAGCTTTCTTT
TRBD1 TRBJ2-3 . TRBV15 CATSEPGQGLSDTQYF TGTGCCACCAGCGAACCGGGACAGGGGCTGTCAGATACGCAGTATTTT
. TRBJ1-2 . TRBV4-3 CASSARRADYGYTF TGCGCCAGCAGCGCACGCAGGGCTGACTATGGCTACACCTTC